The rows below give T cell receptor beta chains drawn from one sample of a study of response to subunit inactivated influenza vaccine. Via MiXCR, TCRdb re-called the RT-PCR reads, giving one row per CDR3 protein. Of about 650,000 distinct CDR3 sequences listed, around 15% are singletons. Sequencing used PBMCs from blood, obtained less than 15 days before vaccination. The source of these receptors is a man aged 45-65 years who received an inactivated influenza vaccine. The CDR3 runs from the conserved cysteine through the conserved F or W. D genes are given only for firm matches. Clone size is not always given. Where it is, it says once, few, many or a class for expanded clones.

length: 14; J: TRBJ2-1; size: few; D: NA; V: TRBV10-2; DNA: TGCGCCAGCAGCCCGGGCACCTTTGGTTATGAGCAGTTCTTC; CDR3: CASSPGTFGYEQFF
length: 15; J: TRBJ1-2; size: NA; D: TRBD1; V: TRBV7-3; DNA: TGTGCCAGCAGCGCGGGGACAGGGGCTGGCTATGGCTACACCTTC; CDR3: CASSAGTGAGYGYTF
length: 14; J: TRBJ2-1; size: NA; D: TRBD2; V: TRBV12-3/TRBV12-4; DNA: TGTGCCAGCAGGTACCGCGGCGGGGGGTATGAGCAGTTCTTC; CDR3: CASRYRGGGYEQFF
length: 13; J: TRBJ1-5; size: NA; D: NA; V: TRBV7-8; DNA: TGTGCCAGCAGCCCCGGACAGTTTGGGCCCCAGCATTTT; CDR3: CASSPGQFGPQHF
length: 15; J: TRBJ2-1; size: many; D: NA; V: TRBV7-6; DNA: TGTGCCAGCAGCTTAGGAACTAGTAACTACAATGAGCAGTTCTTC; CDR3: CASSLGTSNYNEQFF
length: 13; J: TRBJ2-7; size: many; D: NA; V: TRBV9; DNA: TGTGCCAGCAGCCCCCGAGTGCTCGACGAGCAGTACTTC; CDR3: CASSPRVLDEQYF
length: 15; J: TRBJ2-7; size: NA; D: TRBD1; V: TRBV9; DNA: TGTGCCAGCAGCGCACCGGGACAGGGGCTAGAAGAGCAGTACTTC; CDR3: CASSAPGQGLEEQYF
length: 14; J: TRBJ2-5; size: NA; D: NA; V: TRBV5-6; DNA: TGTGCCAGCAGCTTGCGAACCCATGTGGAGACCCAGTACTTC; CDR3: CASSLRTHVETQYF
length: 13; J: TRBJ2-2; size: NA; D: NA; V: TRBV5-6; DNA: TGTGCCTCGCACCGGCGGTGGACCGGGGAGCTGTTTTTT; CDR3: CASHRRWTGELFF
length: 13; J: TRBJ2-7; size: few; D: NA; V: TRBV28; DNA: TGTGCCAGCAGTACCTGGCGGTCCTACGAGCAGTACTTC; CDR3: CASSTWRSYEQYF
length: 14; J: TRBJ2-1; size: few; D: TRBD2; V: TRBV20-1; DNA: TGCAGTGCTAGCGGGCTAGCGGGAGTAGTGGAGCAGTTCTTC; CDR3: CSASGLAGVVEQFF
length: 16; J: TRBJ2-1; size: NA; D: NA; V: TRBV15; DNA: TGTGCCACCAGCGGAACCGGGACCGGAACCTACAATGAGCAGTTCTTC; CDR3: CATSGTGTGTYNEQFF
length: 19; J: TRBJ1-2; size: NA; D: NA; V: TRBV11-2; DNA: TGTGCCAGCAGCTTAGACCCCTTACGGAACCCTCGGGCTAACTATGGCTACACCTTC; CDR3: CASSLDPLRNPRANYGYTF
length: 14; J: TRBJ2-1; size: many; D: NA; V: TRBV28; DNA: TGTGCCAGCAGTTCCCCCGGGACTTACAATGAGCAGTTCTTC; CDR3: CASSSPGTYNEQFF
length: 18; J: TRBJ2-3; size: NA; D: NA; V: TRBV6-2/TRBV6-3; DNA: TGTGCCAGCAGTTACGTTGCGGTCGGCGGCGGGGTGACAGATACGCAGTATTTT; CDR3: CASSYVAVGGGVTDTQYF
length: 14; J: TRBJ2-7; size: NA; D: NA; V: TRBV7-2; DNA: TGTGCCAGCAGCTTAGGGGGCTCCCCCCGCGAGCAGTACTTC; CDR3: CASSLGGSPREQYF
length: 15; J: TRBJ2-7; size: many; D: TRBD2; V: TRBV9; DNA: TGTGCCAGCAGCGCCATGGGGGGGAGTGTCTCCGAGCAGTACTTC; CDR3: CASSAMGGSVSEQYF
length: 16; J: TRBJ2-1; size: few; D: TRBD2; V: TRBV12-3/TRBV12-4; DNA: TGTGCCAGCAGTTTAGCGGGTAGCGGGAGACACAATGAGCAGTTCTTC; CDR3: CASSLAGSGRHNEQFF
length: 14; J: TRBJ2-1; size: NA; D: NA; V: TRBV27; DNA: TGTGCCAGCACTCCCGGGCGGCATGCTTCGGAGCAGTTCTTC; CDR3: CASTPGRHASEQFF
length: 13; J: TRBJ1-1; size: many; D: NA; V: TRBV14; DNA: TGTGCCAGCAGCCAAGAATTGGTGAGTGAAGCTTTCTTT; CDR3: CASSQELVSEAFF
length: 14; J: TRBJ2-7; size: many; D: TRBD1; V: TRBV29-1; DNA: TGCAGCGTTGAAGATCTTGCAGGGGGCTACGAGCAGTACTTC; CDR3: CSVEDLAGGYEQYF
length: 17; J: TRBJ1-5; size: NA; D: TRBD1; V: TRBV12-3/TRBV12-4; DNA: TGTGCCAGCAGTTTACGGACAGGCCCTTATAGCAATCAGCCCCAGCATTTT; CDR3: CASSLRTGPYSNQPQHF
length: 16; J: TRBJ2-3; size: many; D: NA; V: TRBV25-1; DNA: TGTGCCAGCAGTGAATATGAGACTGACGGCACAGATACGCAGTATTTT; CDR3: CASSEYETDGTDTQYF
length: 17; J: TRBJ2-2; size: few; D: TRBD2; V: TRBV6-2/TRBV6-3; DNA: TGTGCCAGCATTGATGCATTTAGCGGGGCGAACACCGGGGAGCTGTTTTTT; CDR3: CASIDAFSGANTGELFF
length: 18; J: TRBJ2-7; size: many; D: TRBD2; V: TRBV3-1; DNA: TGTGCCAGCAGCCAAGTGGGCCTAGCGGGACGGAGCTCCTACGAGCAGTACTTC; CDR3: CASSQVGLAGRSSYEQYF
length: 16; J: TRBJ1-1; size: few; D: TRBD1; V: TRBV5-1; DNA: TGCGCCAGCAGCTTGGCCGCGAGGGGGCTTGGCACTGAAGCTTTCTTT; CDR3: CASSLAARGLGTEAFF
length: 15; J: TRBJ1-5; size: NA; D: NA; V: TRBV2; DNA: TGTGCCAGCAGTAAGGAGACAGGAGGCAATCAGCCCCAGCATTTT; CDR3: CASSKETGGNQPQHF
length: 13; J: TRBJ1-1; size: few; D: NA; V: TRBV18; DNA: TGTGCCAGCTCACCAAAACAGGGACGTGAAGCTTTCTTT; CDR3: CASSPKQGREAFF
length: 16; J: TRBJ1-2; size: NA; D: NA; V: TRBV7-2; DNA: TGTGCCAGCAGCTTACCCGGGGACCCTTCTATTTATGGCTACACCTTC; CDR3: CASSLPGDPSIYGYTF
length: 15; J: TRBJ2-1; size: NA; D: TRBD1; V: TRBV29-1; DNA: TGCAGCGTTGAGGGCAGGGGGTCCTCCTACAATGAGCAGTTCTTC; CDR3: CSVEGRGSSYNEQFF
length: 15; J: TRBJ2-5; size: few; D: TRBD2; V: TRBV25-1; DNA: TGTGCCAGCACCGGACTAGCGTCCCCGGCTGAGACCCAGTACTTC; CDR3: CASTGLASPAETQYF
length: 16; J: TRBJ2-7; size: NA; D: TRBD2; V: TRBV3-1; DNA: TGTGCCAGCAGCCTCGGCGGAGGCGGGAGGGCCCACGAGCAGTACTTC; CDR3: CASSLGGGGRAHEQYF
length: 14; J: TRBJ2-5; size: NA; D: NA; V: TRBV29-1; DNA: TGCAGCGTTGAAGATCAGGGTATCCAAGAGACCCAGTACTTC; CDR3: CSVEDQGIQETQYF
length: 14; J: TRBJ2-3; size: NA; D: NA; V: TRBV5-5; DNA: TGTGCCAGCAGCTCTTTAGGGGGCACAGATACGCAGTATTTT; CDR3: CASSSLGGTDTQYF
length: 17; J: TRBJ2-7; size: NA; D: TRBD2; V: TRBV27; DNA: TGTGCCAGCAGTTTACTTTGGGCTAGCGGGGGCTCCTACGAGCAGTACTTC; CDR3: CASSLLWASGGSYEQYF
length: 13; J: TRBJ2-7; size: NA; D: TRBD1; V: TRBV20-1; DNA: TGCAGTGCGGCCGGGACAGCCTTGGGGGAGCAGTACTTC; CDR3: CSAAGTALGEQYF
length: 16; J: TRBJ2-7; size: few; D: TRBD2; V: TRBV20-1; DNA: TGCAGTGCTAGAGAGGGGACTAGCGGATCACCCTACGAGCAGTACTTC; CDR3: CSAREGTSGSPYEQYF
length: 13; J: TRBJ2-7; size: few; D: NA; V: TRBV29-1; DNA: TGCAGCGTTGAGTCCGGTGCCCCTTACGAGCAGTACTTC; CDR3: CSVESGAPYEQYF
length: 18; J: TRBJ2-3; size: few; D: NA; V: TRBV7-8; DNA: TGTGCCAGCAGCTTAGTCTCACGGGAGCGGTGGGGCGGAGATACGCAGTATTTT; CDR3: CASSLVSRERWGGDTQYF
length: 14; J: TRBJ2-1; size: many; D: NA; V: TRBV12-3/TRBV12-4; DNA: TGTGCCAGCAGTCTTCCGGGACTGTACAATGAGCAGTTCTTC; CDR3: CASSLPGLYNEQFF
length: 17; J: TRBJ2-1; size: many; D: TRBD2; V: TRBV7-2; DNA: TGTGCCAGCGGACCGGGACTAGCGGGAGTCGGAGGCAATGAGCAGTTCTTC; CDR3: CASGPGLAGVGGNEQFF
length: 15; J: TRBJ1-3; size: NA; D: NA; V: TRBV11-2; DNA: TGTGCCAGCAGCTTAGATCGACATCTAGGGAACACCATATATTTT; CDR3: CASSLDRHLGNTIYF
length: 14; J: TRBJ2-7; size: NA; D: NA; V: TRBV5-1; DNA: TGCGCCAGCAGCTTGGGACCTGGGTACTACGAGCAGTACTTC; CDR3: CASSLGPGYYEQYF
length: 14; J: TRBJ1-2; size: few; D: NA; V: TRBV12-3/TRBV12-4; DNA: TGTGCCAGCAGTCTTGTATTAGGCCAAGGGGGCTACACCTTC; CDR3: CASSLVLGQGGYTF
length: 14; J: TRBJ1-1; size: NA; D: NA; V: TRBV3-1; DNA: TGTGCCAGCAGTCAAGGAGGTCGTGACACTGAAGCTTTCTTT; CDR3: CASSQGGRDTEAFF
length: 15; J: TRBJ2-1; size: few; D: TRBD2; V: TRBV7-9; DNA: TGTGCCAGCAGCTTAGCGGGAGGGCCGGCCGATGAGCAGTTCTTC; CDR3: CASSLAGGPADEQFF
length: 14; J: TRBJ1-6; size: many; D: NA; V: TRBV5-1; DNA: TGCGCCAGCAGCTTGGGGGACAAGGATTCACCCCTCCACTTT; CDR3: CASSLGDKDSPLHF
length: 15; J: TRBJ2-5; size: few; D: NA; V: TRBV7-9; DNA: TGTGCCAGCAGCAAGCGGGACACCAGCCAAGAGACCCAGTACTTC; CDR3: CASSKRDTSQETQYF
length: 16; J: TRBJ2-5; size: NA; D: NA; V: TRBV4-3; DNA: TGCGCCAGCAGCCAACCTCCGGGCAGGGGCCGAGAGACCCAGTACTTC; CDR3: CASSQPPGRGRETQYF
length: 15; J: TRBJ2-5; size: NA; D: NA; V: TRBV7-2; DNA: TGTGCCAGCAGCTTAGGACGGACAGCACAAGAGACCCAGTACTTC; CDR3: CASSLGRTAQETQYF
length: 15; J: TRBJ1-5; size: NA; D: TRBD1; V: TRBV6-1; DNA: TGTGCCAGCAGTGAAGGACAGGGGTTGTATCAGCCCCAGCATTTT; CDR3: CASSEGQGLYQPQHF
length: 17; J: TRBJ2-3; size: few; D: NA; V: TRBV7-2; DNA: TGTGCCAGCAGCTTACGGGGGAGAATGAAGAGCACAGATACGCAGTATTTT; CDR3: CASSLRGRMKSTDTQYF
length: 15; J: TRBJ2-1; size: many; D: NA; V: TRBV20-1; DNA: TGCAGTGCTGGTGACATATTCTCCTCCACCAATGAGCAGTTCTTC; CDR3: CSAGDIFSSTNEQFF
length: 12; J: TRBJ2-4; size: NA; D: NA; V: TRBV28; DNA: TGTGCCAGCAAGGCAAGCCAAAACATTCAGTACTTC; CDR3: CASKASQNIQYF
length: 14; J: TRBJ2-5; size: NA; D: NA; V: TRBV5-1; DNA: TGCGCCAGCAGGGGGTGGAACAACCAAGAGACCCAGTACTTC; CDR3: CASRGWNNQETQYF
length: 15; J: TRBJ1-1; size: NA; D: NA; V: TRBV13; DNA: TGTGCCAGCAGCTTAGGCCTAGGCAGGACCACTGAAGCTTTCTTT; CDR3: CASSLGLGRTTEAFF
length: 16; J: TRBJ2-5; size: few; D: TRBD2; V: TRBV9; DNA: TGTGCCAGCAGCGTAGCCCCTTGGACTAGCGGCGAGACCCAGTACTTC; CDR3: CASSVAPWTSGETQYF
length: 14; J: TRBJ2-5; size: NA; D: TRBD1; V: TRBV7-9; DNA: TGTGCCAGCAGCTCAACAGGGGTCGTTGAGACCCAGTACTTC; CDR3: CASSSTGVVETQYF
length: 15; J: TRBJ2-5; size: NA; D: NA; V: TRBV6-2/TRBV6-3; DNA: TGTGCCAGCAGTCCGTATGGGACTCCTCAAGAGACCCAGTACTTC; CDR3: CASSPYGTPQETQYF
length: 18; J: TRBJ2-1; size: few; D: TRBD2; V: TRBV11-2; DNA: TGTGCCAGCAGCTTACCAGATCAAGGACTAGCGGGGTACAATGAGCAGTTCTTC; CDR3: CASSLPDQGLAGYNEQFF